These 30 T cell receptor beta chains were all obtained from the same sample, sequenced in a study of CD8+ T cells in alopecia areata. The treatment here: oral pan-JAK inhibitor, 5-10 mg twice daily. RNA, once extracted, was reverse transcribed into cDNA for use as the sequencing template. The data were produced by immunoSEQ multiplex PCR, yet TCRdb's version contains in-frame clones alone and is incomplete. The data show roughly 200,000 clones, about 53% seen once. The specimen comprised CD8+ T cells sorted from blood, sampled at week 24, from a patient treated with tofacitinib. Every receptor here comes from a human donor with alopecia areata.

J is TRBJ2-1 and V is TRBV11-2; TRBD1 matches 9 bases. Trimming took 4 bases from V and 8 from J; bases not matched to a gene: 9. Germline V gives CDR1 SGHAT, CDR2 FQNNGV. This CDR3 region has 15 residues. The CDR3 protein is CASSYRDRAYDEQFF. The CDR3 DNA sequence: TGTGCCAGCAGCTACCGGGACAGGGCCTATGATGAGCAGTTCTTC. Complete variable domain (other parts from reference TRBV11-2 and TRBJ2-1): EAGVAQSPRYKIIEKRQSVAFWCNPISGHATLYWYQQILGQGPKLLIQFQNNGVVDDSQLPKDRFSAERLKGVDSTLKIQPAKLEDSAVYLCASSYRDRAYDEQFFGPGTRLTVL.

This clone has just a few counts. The chain recombines TRBV15 with TRBJ1-2; 9 bases align to TRBD1. Germline CDR1 and CDR2: LNHNV and YYDKDF (reference sequence). V was clipped by 3 bases and J by 7 bases; unmatched bases: 6. The CDR3 loop spans 14 amino acids. The CDR3 bases are TGTGCCACCAGCAGCGGGACAGGGTTCGGTGGCTACACCTTC. It translates to CATSSGTGFGGYTF. Full variable domain (remainder filled in from reference TRBV15 and TRBJ1-2): DAMVIQNPRYQVTQFGKPVTLSCSQTLNHNVMYWYQQKSSQAPKLLFHYYDKDFNNEADTPDNFQSRRPNTSFCFLDIRSPGLGDTAMYLCATSSGTGFGGYTFGSGTRLTVV.

This clone was seen more than once but under ten times. The V gene is TRBV29-1, the J gene TRBJ1-5, with D unresolved. The CDR3 contains 11 residues. V was trimmed by 6 bases and J by 7 bases, leaving 10 bases between them. Germline V lookup: CDR1 SQVTM, CDR2 ANQGSEA. The DNA for the CDR3 is TGCAGCGTCTCGCCCCGCCAGCCCCAGCATTTT. Residues: CSVSPRQPQHF.

This sequence joins TRBV30 and TRBJ2-2, with D possibly being TRBD2 (6 bases). The CDR3 covers 13 residues. V was shortened by 2 bases and J by 5 bases, with 9 bases between the two germline ends. Germline CDR1 reads GTSNPN; CDR2 reads SVGIG (reference sequence). CDR3 coding DNA: TGTGCCTGGAGTCCGGGGAGGACCGGGGAGCTGTTTTTT. Protein product: CAWSPGRTGELFF.

This chain connects TRBV13 to TRBJ2-7; D is tentatively TRBD1 or TRBD2 (5 bases each). Trimming shortened V by 5 bases and J by 6 bases, and 17 bases separated the two germline ends. CDR3 size: 14 residues. Germline V gene data show CDR1 as PRHDT and CDR2 as FYEKMQ (reference sequence). This CDR3 reads CASSTQDPGSEQYF. Written as DNA, the CDR3 is TGTGCCAGCAGCACCCAAGACCCAGGGAGCGAGCAGTACTTC.

The J gene is TRBJ2-1, the V gene TRBV13; TRBD2 aligns across 7 bases. Looked up from germline, CDR1 is PRHDT and CDR2 is FYEKMQ (reference sequence). Trimming cost V 4 bases and J 4 bases; bases outside gene matches: 7. This CDR3 spans 15 amino acids. The CDR3 region is CASSSRDYPYNEQFF. CDR3 bases: TGTGCCAGCAGCTCCCGGGACTACCCATACAATGAGCAGTTCTTC. Drawing the rest from reference TRBV13 and TRBJ2-1, the complete variable domain is AAGVIQSPRHLIKEKRETATLKCYPIPRHDTVYWYQQGPGQDPQFLISFYEKMQSDKGSIPDRFSAQQFSDYHSELNMSSLELGDSALYFCASSSRDYPYNEQFFGPGTRLTVL.

J is TRBJ2-2 and V is TRBV29-1; no firm D call. The germline gives CDR1 SQVTM, CDR2 ANQGSEA. The CDR3 is 12 residues long. Trimming cost V 6 bases and J 3 bases, with 8 bases left between them. The CDR3 DNA follows: TGCAGCGTGCTGCAGGACACCGGGGAGCTGTTTTTT. Amino acid sequence: CSVLQDTGELFF.

This clone was seen only a few times. This chain uses TRBV7-9 with TRBJ2-1, with D possibly matching TRBD2 (6 bases). Germline V gene data show CDR1 as SEHNR and CDR2 as FQNEAQ (reference sequence). V was cut by 2 bases and J by 10 bases, with 12 bases left in between. This CDR3 comprises 13 residues. The CDR3, as DNA: TGTGCCAGCAGCTTACCGACTAGGGGCGAGCAGTTCTTC. Translated, it gives CASSLPTRGEQFF.

This clone was counted a few times. V gene TRBV19 combines with J gene TRBJ1-2; D is perhaps TRBD1 (6 bases). The CDR3 is made up of 13 amino acids. V was cut by 10 bases and J by 4 bases, with 16 bases left in between. Germline lookup yields CDR1 LNHDA and CDR2 SQIVND (reference sequence). The CDR3 coding sequence is TGTGCCACGATGGGGGGCAGTTCCTATGGCTACACCTTC. As protein: CATMGGSSYGYTF.

The V and J genes are TRBV4-3 and TRBJ1-1, with 7 nucleotides matching TRBD1. The germline gives CDR1 LGHNA, CDR2 YSLEER. J lost 10 bases, V lost 1 base, and 6 bases had no gene match. The CDR3 consists of 13 residues. CDR3 nucleotides: TGCGCCAGCAGCCAAGGACAGGGCCGGGTAGCTTTCTTT. As protein: CASSQGQGRVAFF.

The chain links TRBV19 to TRBJ2-1; the D gene is possibly TRBD1 (6 bases). V was shortened by 3 bases and J by 7 bases, with 10 bases between the two germline ends. The germline V gene has CDR1 LNHDA and CDR2 SQIVND (reference sequence). The CDR3 sequence is 13 residues long. The CDR3 protein is CASSIGQGNEQFF. For the CDR3, the DNA is TGTGCCAGTAGTATCGGGCAGGGGAATGAGCAGTTCTTC.

This sequence joins TRBV6-5 and TRBJ2-3, with 12 bases matching TRBD1. This CDR3 region has 15 residues. V lost 5 bases and J lost 4; bases outside the gene matches: 4. Germline loops: CDR1 MNHEY, CDR2 SVGAGI. CDR3 nucleotide sequence: TGTGCCAGCAGTCTCGGGACAGGGGGCGCAGATACGCAGTATTTT. This sequence encodes CASSLGTGGADTQYF.

This chain links TRBV20-1 with TRBJ2-3; D is unresolved. CDR1 is DFQATT and CDR2 is SNEGSKA in the germline V gene (reference sequence). Trimming took off 2 bases at V and 2 bases at J, with 2 bases between the two ends. The length of the CDR3 is 11 residues. The DNA for the CDR3 is TGCAGTGCTAGAAACACAGATACGCAGTATTTT. Translated: CSARNTDTQYF.

The gene calls are TRBV7-2 and TRBJ1-5, with no clear D. With 2 bases removed from V and 3 bases from J, the gap between germline ends came to 11 bases. There are 15 residues in the CDR3. The germline gives CDR1 SGHTA, CDR2 FQGNSA. CDR3 region: CASSLNPGNNQPQHF. Here the CDR3 DNA reads TGTGCCAGCAGCTTAAACCCGGGGAACAATCAGCCCCAGCATTTT.

Worth noting for this clone: Germline and junction disagree at one end, which may indicate a read error. The gene calls are TRBV5-1 and TRBJ2-7; 8 bases are a match to TRBD1. There are 11 residues in the CDR3. The germline gives CDR1 SGHRS, CDR2 YFSETQ. As DNA, the CDR3 is TGCGCCAGCAGTTCGGGGACAGGTCCGCACTTC. Its protein product is CASSSGTGPHF. Full variable domain (missing parts from reference TRBV5-1 and TRBJ2-7): KAGVTQTPRYLIKTRGQQVTLSCSPISGHRSVSWYQQTPGQGLQFLFEYFSETQRNKGNFPGRFSGRQFSNSRSEMNVSTLELGDSALYLCASSSGTGPHFGPGTRLTVT.

The chain carries TRBV29-1 and TRBJ2-3, with a possible D match to TRBD1 (5 bases). The CDR3 has 14 amino acids. CDR1 is SQVTM, CDR2 ANQGSEA, per germline. Trimming took 4 bases from V and 2 from J, leaving 13 bases between them. CDR3 nucleotides: TGCAGCGTTGTTAGTGGGGCGGACACAGATACGCAGTATTTT. Its protein is CSVVSGADTDTQYF.

Only a few counts were recorded for this clone. The gene calls are TRBV6-6 and TRBJ2-7; a weak D match, TRBD1 (5 bases). V was clipped by 8 bases and J by 3 bases, with 8 bases between them. Germline-derived CDR1 and CDR2 are MNHNY and SVGAGI (reference sequence). The CDR3 runs 11 residues. CDR3 in amino acids: CASHQGYEQYF. The CDR3 DNA reads TGTGCCAGCCACCAGGGCTACGAGCAGTACTTC.

The chain combines TRBV5-4 with TRBJ2-7, with TRBD1 matching over 12 bases. The V gene's germline CDR1 is SGHNT and CDR2 YYREEE (reference sequence). The CDR3 covers 16 residues. J was trimmed by 5 bases and V by 5 bases; bases with no gene match: 11. CDR3 DNA sequence: TGTGCCAGCAGTTCACAGTCCGGGACAGGGGGCGACGAGCAGTACTTC. This gives the protein CASSSQSGTGGDEQYF.

This clone was counted ten times or more. This chain joins TRBV11-3 and TRBJ1-2; D gene uncertain. This CDR3 spans 12 amino acids. Germline CDR1 is SGHNT and CDR2 is YENEEA. The germline V and J ends were trimmed by 6 bases and 4 bases, with 9 bases remaining between them. The CDR3 coding sequence is TGTGCCAGCAGTCCCATGACCTATGGCTACACCTTC. This encodes CASSPMTYGYTF.

This clone appeared a few times. The chain has TRBV4-3 and TRBJ1-1; D may be TRBD1 (6 bases). With 1 base removed from V and 4 bases from J, the gap between germline ends came to 13 bases. Germline lookup yields CDR1 LGHNA and CDR2 YSLEER. CDR3 length: 15 amino acids. CDR3 residues: CASSQATGGGTEAFF. In DNA form, the CDR3 reads TGCGCCAGCAGCCAAGCAACTGGGGGCGGCACTGAAGCTTTCTTT.

This chain connects TRBV5-6 to TRBJ1-2; D ambiguous. The germline V gene has CDR1 SGHDT and CDR2 YYEEEE. The CDR3 is 9 residues long. Trimming removed 10 bases from V and 4 bases from J, with 5 bases in between. The CDR3 nucleotides are TGTGCCGGGGTCTATGGCTACACCTTC. It encodes CAGVYGYTF.

As concerns this clone: The sample carries other DNA sequences with the same CDR3. The chain employs TRBV27 and TRBJ2-7; 8 bases are shared with TRBD2. Trimming cost V 3 bases and J 2 bases; bases outside gene matches: 0. Germline V lookup: CDR1 MNHEY, CDR2 SMNVEV (reference sequence). CDR3 length: 13 amino acids. For the CDR3, the DNA is TGTGCCAGCAGTTTGGGACTAGCCTACGAGCAGTACTTC. Translated: CASSLGLAYEQYF.

The chain joins TRBV4-3 to TRBJ2-1, with D perhaps TRBD1 or TRBD2 (5 bases each). Germline lookup yields CDR1 LGHNA and CDR2 YSLEER. The V gene lost 0 bases and the J gene lost 2 bases, with 11 bases spanning the gap. The CDR3 runs to 16 residues. Here the CDR3 DNA reads TGCGCCAGCAGCCAAGAATGGGGGTTCGCCTACAATGAGCAGTTCTTC. Translated, it gives CASSQEWGFAYNEQFF.

The J gene is TRBJ1-1, the V gene TRBV18; a possible D gene is TRBD1 (5 bases). The CDR3 length is 16 residues. Trimming pared 3 bases from V and 6 bases from J, leaving 20 bases between. The germline CDR1 and CDR2 sequences are KGHSH and LQKENI. The CDR3 region is CASSPLREVPRAEAFF. The CDR3 nucleotides are TGTGCCAGCTCACCCCTCCGAGAGGTCCCCAGGGCTGAAGCTTTCTTT.

This clone showed up just a few times. The chain combines TRBV10-3 with TRBJ1-6; 9 bases are a match to TRBD1. V shed 2 bases and J 6 bases; nucleotides not matched to a gene: 5. The CDR3 length is 16 residues. Per the germline V gene, CDR1 is ENHRY and CDR2 is SYGVKD. CDR3 in DNA: TGTGCCATCAGTGAGACACAGGGGGCATTTAATTCACCCCTCCACTTT. Encoded protein: CAISETQGAFNSPLHF.

This clone was counted a few times. The chain uses TRBV23-1 and TRBJ2-5; a weak D match, TRBD1 (6 bases). TRBV23-1 is reported as an ORF; its role is uncertain. V was pared by 6 bases and J by 2 bases, with 10 bases between. The CDR3 has 13 amino acids. The CDR3 coding sequence is TGCGCCAGCAGGGACAGTAAACAAGAGACCCAGTACTTC. The encoded protein is CASRDSKQETQYF.

J is TRBJ2-5 and V is TRBV5-6, with D unclear. The germline V gene encodes CDR1 SGHDT and CDR2 YYEEEE. Trimming pared 1 base from V and 4 bases from J, leaving 14 bases between. The CDR3 sequence is 15 residues long. The CDR3 spells CASSLLLSSGETQYF. CDR3 sequence (DNA): TGTGCCAGCAGCTTGCTTCTCAGTTCAGGAGAGACCCAGTACTTC.

V and J are TRBV5-6 and TRBJ2-5; 8 nucleotides match TRBD2. The V gene end was trimmed by 0 bases and the J gene end by 4 bases; junction bases not matched to a gene: 14. Per the germline V gene, CDR1 is SGHDT and CDR2 is YYEEEE. The CDR3 has 18 amino acids. The DNA for the CDR3 is TGTGCCAGCAGCTTGGCGGCGGTGCGGGGGGTGATGAGAGAGACCCAGTACTTC. Its translation is CASSLAAVRGVMRETQYF.

This clone occurred a few times. The chain combines TRBV4-3 with TRBJ1-1; TRBD1 might be the D (6 bases). This CDR3 contains 17 residues. In germline, CDR1 is LGHNA, CDR2 YSLEER. Trimming removed 0 bases from V and 5 bases from J, with 19 bases in between. CDR3 nucleotide sequence: TGCGCCAGCAGCCAAGACGGCAGCGGGACATTAGGAACTGAAGCTTTCTTT. Translated, it gives CASSQDGSGTLGTEAFF.

The gene calls are TRBV2 and TRBJ1-2, with no clear D. Per the germline V gene, CDR1 is SNHLY and CDR2 is FYNNEI. CDR3 length: 14 residues. The V end lost 6 bases, the J end lost 5 bases, and 16 bases lay between the germline ends. The CDR3 DNA sequence: TGTGCCAGCAGGGGAGACACGGTGGCTTATGGCTACACCTTC. This codes for CASRGDTVAYGYTF.